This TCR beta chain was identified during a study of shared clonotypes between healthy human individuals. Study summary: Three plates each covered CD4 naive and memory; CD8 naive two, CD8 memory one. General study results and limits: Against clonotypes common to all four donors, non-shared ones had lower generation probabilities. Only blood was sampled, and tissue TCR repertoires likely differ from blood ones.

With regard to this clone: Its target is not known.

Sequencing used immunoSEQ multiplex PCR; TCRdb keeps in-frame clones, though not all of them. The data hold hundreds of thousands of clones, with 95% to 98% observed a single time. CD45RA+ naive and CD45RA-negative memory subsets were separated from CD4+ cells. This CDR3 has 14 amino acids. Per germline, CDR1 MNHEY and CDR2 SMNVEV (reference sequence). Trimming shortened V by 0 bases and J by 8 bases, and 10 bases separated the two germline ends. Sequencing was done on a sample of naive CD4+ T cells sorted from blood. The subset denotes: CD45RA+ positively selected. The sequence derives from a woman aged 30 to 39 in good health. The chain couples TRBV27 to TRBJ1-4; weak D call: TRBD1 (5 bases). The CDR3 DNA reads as TGTGCCAGCAGTTTATCCGGGGCTCGGGAAAAACTGTTTTTT. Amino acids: CASSLSGAREKLFF.